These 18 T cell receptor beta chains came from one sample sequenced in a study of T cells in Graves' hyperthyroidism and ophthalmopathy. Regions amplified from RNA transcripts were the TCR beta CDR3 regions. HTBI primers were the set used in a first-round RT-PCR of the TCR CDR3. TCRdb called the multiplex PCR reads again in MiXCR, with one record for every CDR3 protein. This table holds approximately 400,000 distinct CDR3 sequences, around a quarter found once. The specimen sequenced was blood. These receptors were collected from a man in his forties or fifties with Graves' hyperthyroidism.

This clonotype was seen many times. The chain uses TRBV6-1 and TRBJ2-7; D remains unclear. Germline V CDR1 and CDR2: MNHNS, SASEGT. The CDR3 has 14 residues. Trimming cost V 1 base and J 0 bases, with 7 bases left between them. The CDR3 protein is CASSEGASSYEQYF. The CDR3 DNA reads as TGTGCCAGCAGTGAAGGGGCTAGCTCCTACGAGCAGTACTTC.

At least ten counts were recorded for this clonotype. For the CDR3, the DNA is TGTGCCAGCAGCCCCACCCCCCGGGGGGCGACGGGACTCTGGTTGCACGAGCAGTACTTC. Encoded protein: CASSPTPRGATGLWLHEQYF. The genes are TRBV7-9 and TRBJ2-7; D is perhaps TRBD2 (7 bases). The CDR3 consists of 20 residues. V was trimmed by 5 bases and J by 5 bases, leaving 34 bases between them. Germline loops: CDR1 SEHNR, CDR2 FQNEAQ (reference sequence). The entire variable domain, with the rest obtained from reference TRBV7-9 and TRBJ2-7, is as follows: DTGVSQNPRHKITKRGQNVTFRCDPISEHNRLYWYRQTLGQGPEFLTYFQNEAQLEKSRLLSDRFSAERPKGSFSTLEIQRTEQGDSAMYLCASSPTPRGATGLWLHEQYFGPGTRLTVT.

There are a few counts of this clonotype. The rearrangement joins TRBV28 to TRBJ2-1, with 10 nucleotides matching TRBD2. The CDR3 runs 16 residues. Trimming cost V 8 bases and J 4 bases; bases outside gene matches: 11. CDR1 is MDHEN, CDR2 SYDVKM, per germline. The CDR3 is CASRGSGRASYNEQFF. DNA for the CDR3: TGTGCCAGCCGGGGCAGCGGGAGGGCCTCATACAATGAGCAGTTCTTC.

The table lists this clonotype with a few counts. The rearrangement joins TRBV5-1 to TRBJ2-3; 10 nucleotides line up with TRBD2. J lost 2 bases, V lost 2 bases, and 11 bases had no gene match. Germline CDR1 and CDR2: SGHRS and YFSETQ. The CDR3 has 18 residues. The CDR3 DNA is TGCGCCAGCAGCTTAAGGACTAGCGGTCGTGGTGTCACAGATACGCAGTATTTT. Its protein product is CASSLRTSGRGVTDTQYF.

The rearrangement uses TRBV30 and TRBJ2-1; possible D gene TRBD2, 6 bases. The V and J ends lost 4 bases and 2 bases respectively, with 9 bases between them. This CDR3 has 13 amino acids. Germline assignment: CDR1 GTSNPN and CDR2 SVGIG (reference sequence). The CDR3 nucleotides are TGTGCCTGGACGGAGGGGACCTACAATGAGCAGTTCTTC. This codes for CAWTEGTYNEQFF.

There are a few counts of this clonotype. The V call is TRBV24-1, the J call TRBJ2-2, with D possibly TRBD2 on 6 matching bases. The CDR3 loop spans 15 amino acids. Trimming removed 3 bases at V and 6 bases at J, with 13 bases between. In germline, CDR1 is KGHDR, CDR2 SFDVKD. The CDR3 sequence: CATSDRGGYSGELFF. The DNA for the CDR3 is TGTGCCACCAGTGATCGAGGAGGGTATTCCGGGGAGCTGTTTTTT.

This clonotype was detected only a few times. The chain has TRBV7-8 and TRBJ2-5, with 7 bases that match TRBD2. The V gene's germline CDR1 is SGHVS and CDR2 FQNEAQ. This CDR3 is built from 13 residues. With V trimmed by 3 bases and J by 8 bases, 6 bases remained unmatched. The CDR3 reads CASSLIGRSTQYF. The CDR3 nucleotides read TGTGCCAGCAGCTTGATCGGGAGGAGTACCCAGTACTTC.

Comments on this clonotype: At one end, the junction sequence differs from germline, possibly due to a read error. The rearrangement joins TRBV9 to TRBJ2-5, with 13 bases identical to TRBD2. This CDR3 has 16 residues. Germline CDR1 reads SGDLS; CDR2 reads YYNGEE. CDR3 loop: CASSEGLAGSQDTQYF. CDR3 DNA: TGTGCCAGCAGCGAGGGACTAGCGGGGTCCCAAGACACCCAGTACTTC.

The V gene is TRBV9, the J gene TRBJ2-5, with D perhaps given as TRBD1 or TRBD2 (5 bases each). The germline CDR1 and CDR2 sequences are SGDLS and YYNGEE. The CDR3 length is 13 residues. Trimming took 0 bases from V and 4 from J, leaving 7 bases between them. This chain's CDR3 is CASSVGGVETQYF. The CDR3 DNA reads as TGTGCCAGCAGCGTAGGAGGGGTAGAGACCCAGTACTTC.

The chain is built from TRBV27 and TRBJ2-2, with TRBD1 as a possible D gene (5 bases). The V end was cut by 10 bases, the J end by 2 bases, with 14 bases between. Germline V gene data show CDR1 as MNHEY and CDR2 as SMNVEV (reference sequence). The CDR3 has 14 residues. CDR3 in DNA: TGTGCCACCGGGCCCAGGGAAAACACCGGGGAGCTGTTTTTT. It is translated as CATGPRENTGELFF.

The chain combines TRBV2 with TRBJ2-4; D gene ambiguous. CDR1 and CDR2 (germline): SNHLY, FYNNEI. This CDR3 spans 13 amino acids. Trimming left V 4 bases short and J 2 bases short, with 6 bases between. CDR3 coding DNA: TGTGCCAGCAGTGTTGACCCCAAAAACATTCAGTACTTC. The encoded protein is CASSVDPKNIQYF. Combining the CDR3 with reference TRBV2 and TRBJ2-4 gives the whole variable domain EPEVTQTPSHQVTQMGQEVILRCVPISNHLYFYWYRQILGQKVEFLVSFYNNEISEKSEIFDDQFSVERPDGSNFTLKIRSTKLEDSAMYFCASSVDPKNIQYFGAGTRLSVL.

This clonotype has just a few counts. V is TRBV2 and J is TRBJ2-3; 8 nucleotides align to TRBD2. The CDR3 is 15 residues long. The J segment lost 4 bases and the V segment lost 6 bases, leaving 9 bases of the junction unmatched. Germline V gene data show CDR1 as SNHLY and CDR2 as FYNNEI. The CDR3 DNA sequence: TGTGCCAGCAGGGCCGGGACTAGGTTCCCAGATACGCAGTATTTT. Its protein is CASRAGTRFPDTQYF.

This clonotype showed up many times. For the CDR3, the DNA is TGTGCCAGCAGAGATGTTTTTGAGCAGTACTTC. Translating it yields CASRDVFEQYF. The chain is built from TRBV11-2 and TRBJ2-7, with D hard to call. The CDR3 spans 11 residues. Germline loops: CDR1 SGHAT, CDR2 FQNNGV. Deletions cut 6 bases from V and 7 bases from J, with 10 bases between.

CDR3 sequence reads: CASSQGGQGGEQYF. The CDR3 nucleotides read TGCGCCAGCAGCCAAGGGGGACAGGGAGGCGAGCAGTACTTC. This chain connects TRBV4-3 to TRBJ2-7, with 9 positions matching TRBD1. With 1 base clipped from V and 6 bases from J, the junction kept 4 bases outside the gene matches. CDR1 is LGHNA, CDR2 YSLEER, per germline. CDR3 length: 14 amino acids.

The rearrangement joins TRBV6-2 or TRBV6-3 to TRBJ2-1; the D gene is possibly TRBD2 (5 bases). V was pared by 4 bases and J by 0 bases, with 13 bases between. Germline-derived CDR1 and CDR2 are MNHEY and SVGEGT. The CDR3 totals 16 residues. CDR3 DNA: TGTGCCAGCAGTTGGTTAAAGCGGAGCTCCTACAATGAGCAGTTCTTC. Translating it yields CASSWLKRSSYNEQFF.

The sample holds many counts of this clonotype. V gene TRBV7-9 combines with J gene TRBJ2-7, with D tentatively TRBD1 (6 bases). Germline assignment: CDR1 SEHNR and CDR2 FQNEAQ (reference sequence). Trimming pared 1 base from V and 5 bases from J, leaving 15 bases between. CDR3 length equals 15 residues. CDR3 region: CASSLVQGLSHEQYF. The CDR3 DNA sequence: TGTGCCAGCAGCTTAGTACAGGGCCTCTCTCACGAGCAGTACTTC.

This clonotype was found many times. In nucleotides, the CDR3 is TGTGCCAGTATGGCGAAGTACGGGACTAGTCAAGTCGAGCAGTACTTC. It is translated as CASMAKYGTSQVEQYF. The chain links TRBV19 to TRBJ2-7; 8 nucleotides align to TRBD2. V dropped 7 bases and J dropped 6; count of bases not matched to a gene: 17. CDR1 and CDR2 (germline): LNHDA, SQIVND (reference sequence). The CDR3 sequence is 16 residues long.

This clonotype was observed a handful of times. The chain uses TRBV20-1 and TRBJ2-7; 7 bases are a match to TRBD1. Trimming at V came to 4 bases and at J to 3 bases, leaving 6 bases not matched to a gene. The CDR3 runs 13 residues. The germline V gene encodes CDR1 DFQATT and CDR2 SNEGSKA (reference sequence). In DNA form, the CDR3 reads TGCAGTGCTAAAACGGCAGGGGGCTACGAGCAGTACTTC. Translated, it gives CSAKTAGGYEQYF.